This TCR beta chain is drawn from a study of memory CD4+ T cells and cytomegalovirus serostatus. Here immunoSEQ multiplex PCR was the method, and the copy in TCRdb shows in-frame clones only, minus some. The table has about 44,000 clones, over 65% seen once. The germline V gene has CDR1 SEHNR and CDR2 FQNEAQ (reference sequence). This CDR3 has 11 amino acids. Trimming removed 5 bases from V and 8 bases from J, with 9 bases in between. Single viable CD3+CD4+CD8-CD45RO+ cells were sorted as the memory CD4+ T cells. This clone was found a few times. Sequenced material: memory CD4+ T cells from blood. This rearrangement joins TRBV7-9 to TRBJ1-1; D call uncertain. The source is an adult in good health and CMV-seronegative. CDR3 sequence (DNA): TGTGCCAGCAGCCCGGACTCAGAAGCTTTCTTT. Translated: CASSPDSEAFF.